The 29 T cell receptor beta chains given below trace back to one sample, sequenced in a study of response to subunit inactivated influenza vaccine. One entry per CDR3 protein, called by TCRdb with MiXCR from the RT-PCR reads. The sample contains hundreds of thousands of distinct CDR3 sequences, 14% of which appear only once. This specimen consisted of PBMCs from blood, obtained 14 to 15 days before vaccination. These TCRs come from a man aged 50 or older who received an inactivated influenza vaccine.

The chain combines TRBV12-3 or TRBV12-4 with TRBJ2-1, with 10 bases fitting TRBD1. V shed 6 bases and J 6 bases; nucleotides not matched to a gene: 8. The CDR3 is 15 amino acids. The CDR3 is CASRIGTGESNEQFF. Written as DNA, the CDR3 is TGTGCCAGCAGGATAGGGACAGGGGAGAGCAATGAGCAGTTCTTC.

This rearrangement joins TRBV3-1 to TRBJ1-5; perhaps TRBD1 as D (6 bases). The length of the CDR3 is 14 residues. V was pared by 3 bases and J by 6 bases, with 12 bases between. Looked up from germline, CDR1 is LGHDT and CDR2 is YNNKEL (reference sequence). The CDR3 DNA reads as TGTGCCAGCAGCCAGGACCCAGGGGTTCAGCCCCAGCATTTT. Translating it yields CASSQDPGVQPQHF.

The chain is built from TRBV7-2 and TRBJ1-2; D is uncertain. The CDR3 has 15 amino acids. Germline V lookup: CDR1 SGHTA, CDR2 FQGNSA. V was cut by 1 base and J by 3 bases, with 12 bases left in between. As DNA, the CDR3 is TGTGCCAGCAGCTTAGAAGCAGATAGCGACTATGGCTACACCTTC. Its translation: CASSLEADSDYGYTF.

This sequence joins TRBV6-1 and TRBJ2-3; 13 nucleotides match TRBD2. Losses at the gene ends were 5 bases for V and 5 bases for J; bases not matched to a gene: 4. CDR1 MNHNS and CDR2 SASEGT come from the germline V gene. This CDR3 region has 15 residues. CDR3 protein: CASSRTSGREDTQYF. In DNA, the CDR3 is TGTGCCAGCAGTCGCACTAGCGGGAGGGAAGATACGCAGTATTTT.

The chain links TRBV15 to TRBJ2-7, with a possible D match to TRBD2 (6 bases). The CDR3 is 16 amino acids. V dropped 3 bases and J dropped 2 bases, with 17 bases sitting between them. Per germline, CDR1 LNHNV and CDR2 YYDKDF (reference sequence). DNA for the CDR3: TGTGCCACCAGCAGCCCTACTGGCGGGGCCACCTACGAGCAGTACTTC. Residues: CATSSPTGGATYEQYF. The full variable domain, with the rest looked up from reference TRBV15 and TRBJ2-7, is DAMVIQNPRYQVTQFGKPVTLSCSQTLNHNVMYWYQQKSSQAPKLLFHYYDKDFNNEADTPDNFQSRRPNTSFCFLDIRSPGLGDTAMYLCATSSPTGGATYEQYFGPGTRLTVT.

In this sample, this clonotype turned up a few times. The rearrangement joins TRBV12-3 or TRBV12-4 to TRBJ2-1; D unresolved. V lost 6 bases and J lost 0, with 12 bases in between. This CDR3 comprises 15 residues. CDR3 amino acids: CASSPGWSSYNEQFF. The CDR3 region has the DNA TGTGCCAGCAGCCCCGGTTGGAGCTCCTACAATGAGCAGTTCTTC.

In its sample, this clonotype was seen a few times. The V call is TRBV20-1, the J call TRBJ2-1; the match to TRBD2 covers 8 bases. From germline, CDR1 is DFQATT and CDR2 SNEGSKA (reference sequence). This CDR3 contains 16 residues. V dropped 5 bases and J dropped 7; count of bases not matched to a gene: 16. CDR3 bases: TGCAGTGCTTTGGGGCCAAGGGCGGGAGGTAGGAATGAGCAGTTCTTC. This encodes CSALGPRAGGRNEQFF.

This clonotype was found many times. CDR3 residues: CASSPDRAHEQYF. DNA for the CDR3: TGTGCCAGCTCTCCGGACAGGGCCCACGAGCAGTACTTC. V gene TRBV18 combines with J gene TRBJ2-7; 8 bases map to TRBD1. Losses at the gene ends were 6 bases for V and 5 bases for J; bases not matched to a gene: 6. Germline V gene lookup returns CDR1 KGHSH and CDR2 LQKENI. This CDR3 has 13 residues.

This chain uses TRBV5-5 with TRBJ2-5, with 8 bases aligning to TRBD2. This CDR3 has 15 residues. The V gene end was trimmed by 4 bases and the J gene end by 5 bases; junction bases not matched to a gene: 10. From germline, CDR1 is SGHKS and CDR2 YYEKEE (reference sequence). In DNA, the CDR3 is TGTGCCAGCAGCCCCGGGAGGGTTGTCGCGGAGACCCAGTACTTC. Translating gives CASSPGRVVAETQYF.

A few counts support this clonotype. For the CDR3, the DNA is TGTGCCAGCAGCCAAGGCGGCAGGGAGTACAATGAGCAGTTCTTC. It is translated as CASSQGGREYNEQFF. The rearrangement joins TRBV4-2 to TRBJ2-1; D may be TRBD1 or TRBD2 (5 bases each). CDR3 length equals 15 residues. V lost 1 base to trimming and J lost 4 bases, with 11 bases between them. CDR1 is LGHNA, CDR2 YNFKEQ, per germline.

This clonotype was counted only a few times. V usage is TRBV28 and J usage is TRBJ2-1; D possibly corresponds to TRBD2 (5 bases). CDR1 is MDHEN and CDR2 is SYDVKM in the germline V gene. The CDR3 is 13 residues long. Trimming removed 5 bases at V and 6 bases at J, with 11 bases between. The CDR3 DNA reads TGTGCCAGCAGTACCCCCGGACTCAATGAGCAGTTCTTC. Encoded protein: CASSTPGLNEQFF.

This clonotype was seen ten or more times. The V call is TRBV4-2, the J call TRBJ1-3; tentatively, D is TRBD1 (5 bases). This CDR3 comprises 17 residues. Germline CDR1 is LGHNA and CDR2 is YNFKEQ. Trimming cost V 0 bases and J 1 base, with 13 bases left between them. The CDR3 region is CASSQDLGEGSGNTIYF. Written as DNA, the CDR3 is TGTGCCAGCAGCCAAGATTTGGGGGAGGGGTCTGGAAACACCATATATTTT.

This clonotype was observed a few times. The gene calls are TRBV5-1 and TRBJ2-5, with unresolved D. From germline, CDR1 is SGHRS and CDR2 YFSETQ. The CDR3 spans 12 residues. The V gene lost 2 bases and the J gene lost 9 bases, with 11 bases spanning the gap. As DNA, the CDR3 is TGCGCCAGCAGCTTTGGAGAGATGGCCCAGTACTTC. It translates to CASSFGEMAQYF. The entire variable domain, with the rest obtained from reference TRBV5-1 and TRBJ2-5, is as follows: KAGVTQTPRYLIKTRGQQVTLSCSPISGHRSVSWYQQTPGQGLQFLFEYFSETQRNKGNFPGRFSGRQFSNSRSEMNVSTLELGDSALYLCASSFGEMAQYFGPGTRLLVL.

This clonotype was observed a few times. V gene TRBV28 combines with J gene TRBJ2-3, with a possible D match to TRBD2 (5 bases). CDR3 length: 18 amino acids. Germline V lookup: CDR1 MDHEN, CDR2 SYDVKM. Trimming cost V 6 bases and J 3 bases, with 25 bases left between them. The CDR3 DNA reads TGTGCCAGCAGCCGACTCGGGGTAAATCCAATGATGACAGATACGCAGTATTTT. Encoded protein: CASSRLGVNPMMTDTQYF. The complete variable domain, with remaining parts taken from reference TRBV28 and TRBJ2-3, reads DVKVTQSSRYLVKRTGEKVFLECVQDMDHENMFWYRQDPGLGLRLIYFSYDVKMKEKGDIPEGYSVSREKKERFSLILESASTNQTSMYLCASSRLGVNPMMTDTQYFGPGTRLTVL.

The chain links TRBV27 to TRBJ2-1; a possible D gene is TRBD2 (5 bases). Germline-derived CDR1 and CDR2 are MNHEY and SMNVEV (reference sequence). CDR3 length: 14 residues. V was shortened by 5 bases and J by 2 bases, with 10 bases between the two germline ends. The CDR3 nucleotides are TGTGCCAGCAGTATGGGAGTCGCCTACAATGAGCAGTTCTTC. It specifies CASSMGVAYNEQFF.

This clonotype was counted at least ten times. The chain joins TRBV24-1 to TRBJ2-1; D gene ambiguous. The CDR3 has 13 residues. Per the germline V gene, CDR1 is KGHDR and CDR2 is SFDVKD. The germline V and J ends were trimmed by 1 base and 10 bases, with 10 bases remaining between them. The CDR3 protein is CATSDFIGGEQFF. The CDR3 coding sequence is TGTGCCACCAGTGATTTCATCGGTGGGGAGCAGTTCTTC.

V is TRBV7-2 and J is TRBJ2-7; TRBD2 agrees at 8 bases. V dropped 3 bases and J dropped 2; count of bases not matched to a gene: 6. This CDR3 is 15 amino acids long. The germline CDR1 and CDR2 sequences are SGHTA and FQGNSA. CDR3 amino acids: CASSLGLGSTYEQYF. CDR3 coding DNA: TGTGCCAGCAGCTTGGGACTAGGCTCAACCTACGAGCAGTACTTC.

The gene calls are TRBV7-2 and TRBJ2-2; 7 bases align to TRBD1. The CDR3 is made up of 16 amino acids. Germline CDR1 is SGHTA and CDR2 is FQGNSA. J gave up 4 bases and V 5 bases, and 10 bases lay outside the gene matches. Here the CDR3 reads CASSAGQATFTGELFF. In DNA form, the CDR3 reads TGTGCCAGCAGCGCCGGACAGGCGACTTTCACCGGGGAGCTGTTTTTT.

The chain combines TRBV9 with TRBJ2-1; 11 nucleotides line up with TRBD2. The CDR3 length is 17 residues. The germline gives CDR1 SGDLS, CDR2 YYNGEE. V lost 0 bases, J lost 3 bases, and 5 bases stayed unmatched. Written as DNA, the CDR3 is TGTGCCAGCAGCGTAGAGGGAGGGACTAGCGGCTACAATGAGCAGTTCTTC. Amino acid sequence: CASSVEGGTSGYNEQFF.

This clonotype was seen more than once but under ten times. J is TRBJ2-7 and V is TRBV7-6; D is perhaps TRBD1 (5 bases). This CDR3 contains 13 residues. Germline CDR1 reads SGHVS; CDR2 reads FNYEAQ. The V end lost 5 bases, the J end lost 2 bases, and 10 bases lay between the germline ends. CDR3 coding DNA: TGTGCCAGCAGCAACCAGGGCCCCTACGAGCAGTACTTC. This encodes CASSNQGPYEQYF.

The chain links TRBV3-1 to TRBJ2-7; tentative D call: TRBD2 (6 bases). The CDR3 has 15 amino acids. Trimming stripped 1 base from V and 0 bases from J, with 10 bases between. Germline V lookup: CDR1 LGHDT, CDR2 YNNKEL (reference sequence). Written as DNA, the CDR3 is TGTGCCAGCAGCCAAGTAGCGGCAAACTCCTACGAGCAGTACTTC. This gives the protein CASSQVAANSYEQYF.

CDR3 residues: CSAWGLDARSGANVLTF. The CDR3 DNA reads as TGCAGTGCTTGGGGACTGGACGCCAGGTCTGGGGCCAACGTCCTGACTTTC. The rearrangement uses TRBV20-1 and TRBJ2-6; tentatively, D is TRBD2 (6 bases). Germline V gene sequence: CDR1 DFQATT, CDR2 SNEGSKA (reference sequence). Trimming removed 5 bases at V and 1 base at J, with 18 bases between. The CDR3 loop spans 17 amino acids.

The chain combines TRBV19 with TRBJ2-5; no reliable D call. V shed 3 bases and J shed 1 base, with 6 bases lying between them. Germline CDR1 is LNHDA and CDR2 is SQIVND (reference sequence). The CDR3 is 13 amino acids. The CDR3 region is CASSIQSQETQYF. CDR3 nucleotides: TGTGCCAGTAGTATCCAGAGCCAAGAGACCCAGTACTTC.

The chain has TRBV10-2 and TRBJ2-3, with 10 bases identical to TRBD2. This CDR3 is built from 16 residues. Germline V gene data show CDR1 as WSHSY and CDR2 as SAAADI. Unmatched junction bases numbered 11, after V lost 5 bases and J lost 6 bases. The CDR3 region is CASSLSGGAVADTQYF. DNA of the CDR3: TGCGCCAGCAGTCTCAGCGGGGGGGCGGTCGCGGATACGCAGTATTTT.

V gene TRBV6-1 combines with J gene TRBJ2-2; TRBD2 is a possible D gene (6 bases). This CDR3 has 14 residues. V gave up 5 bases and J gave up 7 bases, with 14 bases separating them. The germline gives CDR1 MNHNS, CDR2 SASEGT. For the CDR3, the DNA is TGTGCCAGCAGTCCCGGAGGGGATCACGGGGAGCTGTTTTTT. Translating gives CASSPGGDHGELFF.

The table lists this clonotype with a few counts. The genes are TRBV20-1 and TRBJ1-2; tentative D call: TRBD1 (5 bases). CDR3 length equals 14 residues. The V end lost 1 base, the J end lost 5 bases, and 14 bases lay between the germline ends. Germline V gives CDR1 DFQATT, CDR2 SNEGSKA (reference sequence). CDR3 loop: CSARVEGREYGYTF. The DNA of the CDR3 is TGCAGTGCTAGAGTTGAGGGGAGGGAATATGGCTACACCTTC.

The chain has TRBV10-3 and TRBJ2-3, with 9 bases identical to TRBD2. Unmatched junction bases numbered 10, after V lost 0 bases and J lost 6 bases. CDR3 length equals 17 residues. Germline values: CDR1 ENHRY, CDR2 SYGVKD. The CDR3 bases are TGTGCCATCAGTGAGTCGAAGAGACTAGCGGAGGAGGATACGCAGTATTTT. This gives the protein CAISESKRLAEEDTQYF.

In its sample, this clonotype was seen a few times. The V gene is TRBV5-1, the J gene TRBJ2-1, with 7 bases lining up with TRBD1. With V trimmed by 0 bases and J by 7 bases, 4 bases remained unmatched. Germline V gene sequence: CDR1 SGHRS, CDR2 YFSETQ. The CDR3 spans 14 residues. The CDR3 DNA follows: TGCGCCAGCAGCTTGGGACAGGGTTGGAATGAGCAGTTCTTC. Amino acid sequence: CASSLGQGWNEQFF.

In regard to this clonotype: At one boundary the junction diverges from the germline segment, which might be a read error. This chain's CDR3 is CASSRGSGGALGF. For the CDR3, the DNA is TGTGCCAGCAGTCGCGGTAGCGGGGGCGCCTTAGGTTTC. This chain uses TRBV12-3 or TRBV12-4 with TRBJ2-5, with 9 bases identical to TRBD2. The CDR3 sequence is 13 residues long.